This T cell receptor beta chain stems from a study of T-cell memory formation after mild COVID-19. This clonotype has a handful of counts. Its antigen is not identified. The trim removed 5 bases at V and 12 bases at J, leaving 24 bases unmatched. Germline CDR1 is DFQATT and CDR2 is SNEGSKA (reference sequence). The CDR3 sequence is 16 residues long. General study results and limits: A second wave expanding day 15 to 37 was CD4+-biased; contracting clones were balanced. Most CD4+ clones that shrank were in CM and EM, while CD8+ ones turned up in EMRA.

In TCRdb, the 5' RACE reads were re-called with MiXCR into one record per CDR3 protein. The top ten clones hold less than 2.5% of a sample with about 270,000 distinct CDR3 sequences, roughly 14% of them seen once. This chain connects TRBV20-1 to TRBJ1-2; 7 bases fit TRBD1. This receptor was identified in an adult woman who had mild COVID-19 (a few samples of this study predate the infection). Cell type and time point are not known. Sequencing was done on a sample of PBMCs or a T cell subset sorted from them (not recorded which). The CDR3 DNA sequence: TGCAGTGCTGACCCCGAAAGGACAGGAAAGGATGGCTACGACACCTTC. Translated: CSADPERTGKDGYDTF.